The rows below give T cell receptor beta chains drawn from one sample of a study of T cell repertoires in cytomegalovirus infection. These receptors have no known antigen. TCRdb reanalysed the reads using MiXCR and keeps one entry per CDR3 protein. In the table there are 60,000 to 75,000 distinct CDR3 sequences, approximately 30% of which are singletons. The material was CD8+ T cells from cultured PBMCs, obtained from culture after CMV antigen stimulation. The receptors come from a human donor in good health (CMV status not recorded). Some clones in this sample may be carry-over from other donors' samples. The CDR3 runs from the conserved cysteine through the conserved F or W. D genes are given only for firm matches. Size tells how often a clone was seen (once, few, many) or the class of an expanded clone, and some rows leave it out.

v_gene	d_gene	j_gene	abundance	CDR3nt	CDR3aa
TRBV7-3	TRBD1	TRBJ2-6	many	TGTGCCAGCAGCTTACTCGGGACAGCAGGCTCTGGGGCCAACGTCCTGACTTTC	CASSLLGTAGSGANVLTF
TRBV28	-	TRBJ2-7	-	TGTGCCAGCAGTCCTCAGAGGGGCAGGAAATCCTACGAGCAGTACTTC	CASSPQRGRKSYEQYF
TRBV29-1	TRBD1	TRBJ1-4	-	TGCAGCGTTGAAGTAGGGGACAGCTTTAATGAAAAACTGTTTTTT	CSVEVGDSFNEKLFF
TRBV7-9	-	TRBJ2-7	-	TGTGCCAGCAGCGCCAGTAACTCCTACGAGCAGTACTTC	CASSASNSYEQYF
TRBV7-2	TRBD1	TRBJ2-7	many	TGTGCCAGCAGCTTAGCGGACTCGGGACAGGGAGGGGATGAGCAGTACTTC	CASSLADSGQGGDEQYF
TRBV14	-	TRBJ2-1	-	TGTGCCAGCAGACCAACAGGCTACAATGAGCAGTTCTTC	CASRPTGYNEQFF
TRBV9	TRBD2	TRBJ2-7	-	TGTGCCAGCAGCGCGGGACTAGCGAGGGAGCAGTACTTC	CASSAGLAREQYF
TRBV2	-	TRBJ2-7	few	TGTGCCAGCATAGATGGGGACATTACCTACGAGCAGTACTTC	CASIDGDITYEQYF
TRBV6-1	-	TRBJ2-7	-	TGTGCCAGCAGTGAGTACGAGCAGTACTTC	CASSEYEQYF
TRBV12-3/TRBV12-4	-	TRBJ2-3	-	TGTGCCAGCAGTTTTTTGGCGGGGGCTCCTAGCACAGATACGCAGTATTTT	CASSFLAGAPSTDTQYF
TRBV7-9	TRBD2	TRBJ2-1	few	TGTGCCAGCAGCCCTGGGACTAGCGGGGAGTCCTACAATGAGCAGTTCTTC	CASSPGTSGESYNEQFF
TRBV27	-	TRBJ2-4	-	TGTGCCAGCAGTTTATCTGGAGCCAAAAACATTCAGTACTTC	CASSLSGAKNIQYF
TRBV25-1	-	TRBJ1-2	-	TGTGCCAGCAGTGAGGGGGGCAGTGGCTATGGCTACACCTTC	CASSEGGSGYGYTF
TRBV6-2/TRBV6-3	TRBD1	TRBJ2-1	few	TGTGCCAGCAGTTATCTCAGGACAGGGCCTTACAATGAGCAGTTCTTC	CASSYLRTGPYNEQFF
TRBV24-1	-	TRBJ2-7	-	TGTGCCACCAGTGATGGGGGACGGGCCTACGAGCAGTACTTC	CATSDGGRAYEQYF
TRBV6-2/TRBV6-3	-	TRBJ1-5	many	TGTGCCAGCAGTTACCTCAGCAGCAATCAGCCCCAGCATTTT	CASSYLSSNQPQHF
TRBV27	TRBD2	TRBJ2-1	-	TGTGCCAGCAGTTACGGACTAGCGGCCTACAATGAGCAGTTCTTC	CASSYGLAAYNEQFF
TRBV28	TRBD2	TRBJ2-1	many	TGTGCCAGCAGTCTCGTACTAGCGGGCTATAGCAATGAGCAGTTCTTC	CASSLVLAGYSNEQFF
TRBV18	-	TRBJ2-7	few	TGTGCCAGCTCAGTCACGCGGTTTCCATACGAGCAGTACTTC	CASSVTRFPYEQYF
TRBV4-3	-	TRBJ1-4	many	TGCGCCAGCAGCCAAGATTTACAGGCAACTAATGAAAAACTGTTTTTT	CASSQDLQATNEKLFF
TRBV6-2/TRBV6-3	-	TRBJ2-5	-	TGTGCCAGCAGTTACAGTTCACGTCAAGAGACCCAGTACTTC	CASSYSSRQETQYF
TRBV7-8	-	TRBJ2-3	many	TGTGCCAGCAGCTTCCTCGTGGACTCAGCGGGCTACACGCAGTATTTT	CASSFLVDSAGYTQYF
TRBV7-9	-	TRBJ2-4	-	TGTGCCAGCAGCCCGTCGGACACGGAGGGGTACTTC	CASSPSDTEGYF
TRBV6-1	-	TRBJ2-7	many	TGTGCCAGCAGTGAAGGGGGCTACGACGAGCAGTACTTC	CASSEGGYDEQYF
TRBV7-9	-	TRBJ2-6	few	TGTGCCAGCAGCCCTCAGGCGGGGTCTGGGGCCAACGTCCTGACTTTC	CASSPQAGSGANVLTF
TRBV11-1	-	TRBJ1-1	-	TGTGCCAGCAGCTTAGCCCCCGGACAGCCGAACACTGAAGCTTTCTTT	CASSLAPGQPNTEAFF
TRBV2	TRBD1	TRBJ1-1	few	TGTGCCAGCAGTCAAGGACAGGGAGAACTAACCGAAGCTTTCTTT	CASSQGQGELTEAFF
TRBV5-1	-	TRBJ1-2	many	TGCGCCAGCAGCTTGGATCAAAGCAAGGTTGGAGACTACACCTTC	CASSLDQSKVGDYTF
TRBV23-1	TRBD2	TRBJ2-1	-	TGCGCCAGCAGTCAGCCTCCTCTCCATAACGGGGGGGGGTCCTACAATGAGCAGTTCTTC	CASSQPPLHNGGGSYNEQFF
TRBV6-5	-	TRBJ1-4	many	TGTGCCAGCAGTTACAGCCATAATGAAAAACTGTTTTTT	CASSYSHNEKLFF
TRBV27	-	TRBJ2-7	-	TGTGCCAGCAGTTTTATAGGGCCCTCCTACAAGCAGTACTTC	CASSFIGPSYKQYF
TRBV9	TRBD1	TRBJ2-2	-	TGTGCCAGCAACAGGATAGGGGGCCCCGGGGAGCTGTTTTTT	CASNRIGGPGELFF
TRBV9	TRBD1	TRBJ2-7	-	TGTGCCAGCAGCGTAACAGGGGGGTACTACGAGCAGTACTTC	CASSVTGGYYEQYF
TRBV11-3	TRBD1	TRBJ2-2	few	TGTGCCAGCAGCCCGAGACAGGGAAAGGTCCCCGGGGAGCTGTTTTTT	CASSPRQGKVPGELFF
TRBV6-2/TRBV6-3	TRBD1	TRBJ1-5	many	TGTGCCAGCAGTTTCCGGACAGGGGGGCAGCCCCAGCATTTT	CASSFRTGGQPQHF
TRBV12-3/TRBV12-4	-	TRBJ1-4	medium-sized	TGTGCCAGCACCTCAGGAGTTACTAATGAAAAACTGTTTTTT	CASTSGVTNEKLFF
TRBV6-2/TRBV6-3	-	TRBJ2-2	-	TGTGCCAGCAGTCCCCTTGTGGGATGGGCCGGGGAGCTGTTTTTT	CASSPLVGWAGELFF
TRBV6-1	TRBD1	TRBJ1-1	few	TGTGCCAGCAGTGAAGCGGGACAGATGAACACTGAAGCTTTCTTT	CASSEAGQMNTEAFF
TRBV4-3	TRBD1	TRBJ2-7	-	TGCGCCAGCAGCCCCAATCCGGGGACAGGGGGTTACGAGCAGTACTTC	CASSPNPGTGGYEQYF